This entry is about one T cell receptor beta chain. Repertoires were generated with immunoSEQ multiplex PCR, while TCRdb's copy carries only in-frame clones and drops some. The repertoire has 100,000 or so clones, roughly 80% of them found once; the top ten carry about 5%. The sample belongs to a study of T cell responses to AZD1222 COVID-19 vaccine. Background on the study: Pooling of second doses given at about 4 or about 12 weeks was done.

V was pared by 4 bases and J by 4 bases, with 8 bases between. The CDR3 contains 13 residues. Germline-derived CDR1 and CDR2 are MGHRA and YSYEKL. The sequenced sample was peripheral blood, obtained on day 0 of AZD1222 vaccination. The genes are TRBV4-1 and TRBJ2-1; D is ambiguous. The TCR comes from an adult in good health. The CDR3 nucleotides read TGCGCCAGCAGCCTGACAACTTACAATGAGCAGTTCTTC. Translation: CASSLTTYNEQFF.